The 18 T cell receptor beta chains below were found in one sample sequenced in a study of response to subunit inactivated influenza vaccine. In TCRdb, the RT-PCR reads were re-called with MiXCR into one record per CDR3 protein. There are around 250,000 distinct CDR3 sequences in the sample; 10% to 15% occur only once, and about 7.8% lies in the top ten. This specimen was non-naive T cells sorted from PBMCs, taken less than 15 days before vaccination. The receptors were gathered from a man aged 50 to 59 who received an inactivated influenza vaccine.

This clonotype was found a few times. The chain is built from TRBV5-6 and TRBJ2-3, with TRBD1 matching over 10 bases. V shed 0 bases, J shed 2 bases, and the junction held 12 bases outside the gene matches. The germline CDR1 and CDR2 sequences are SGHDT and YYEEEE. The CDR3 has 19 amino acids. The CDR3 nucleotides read TGTGCCAGCAGCTTGGCGGTGGCAAGGGGACAGGGGAACACAGATACGCAGTATTTT. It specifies CASSLAVARGQGNTDTQYF.

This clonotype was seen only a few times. The CDR3 reads CASSVTRGPYNEQFF. CDR3 in DNA: TGTGCCAGCAGCGTTACTAGAGGGCCCTACAATGAGCAGTTCTTC. V usage is TRBV7-2 and J usage is TRBJ2-1; D may be TRBD2 (5 bases). The CDR3 is 15 amino acids. CDR1 is SGHTA and CDR2 is FQGNSA in the germline V gene. Deletions cut 5 bases from V and 2 bases from J, with 13 bases between.

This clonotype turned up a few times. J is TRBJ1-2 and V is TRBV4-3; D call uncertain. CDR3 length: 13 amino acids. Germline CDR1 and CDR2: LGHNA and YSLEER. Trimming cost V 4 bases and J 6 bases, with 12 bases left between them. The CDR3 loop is CASSPRGTNGYTF. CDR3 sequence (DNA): TGCGCCAGCAGCCCGAGAGGTACTAATGGCTACACCTTC.

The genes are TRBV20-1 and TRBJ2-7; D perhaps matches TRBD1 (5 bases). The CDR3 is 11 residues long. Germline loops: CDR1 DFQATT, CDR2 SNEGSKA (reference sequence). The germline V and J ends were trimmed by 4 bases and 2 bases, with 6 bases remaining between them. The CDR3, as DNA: TGCAGTGCTAAACAGGCCTACGAGCAGTACTTC. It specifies CSAKQAYEQYF.

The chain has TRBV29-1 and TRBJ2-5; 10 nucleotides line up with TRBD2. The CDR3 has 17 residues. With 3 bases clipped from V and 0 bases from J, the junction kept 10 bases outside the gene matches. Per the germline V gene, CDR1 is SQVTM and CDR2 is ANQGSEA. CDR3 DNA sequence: TGCAGCGTTGATGGGGGAGGACTAGCGGCAAACCAAGAGACCCAGTACTTC. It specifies CSVDGGGLAANQETQYF.

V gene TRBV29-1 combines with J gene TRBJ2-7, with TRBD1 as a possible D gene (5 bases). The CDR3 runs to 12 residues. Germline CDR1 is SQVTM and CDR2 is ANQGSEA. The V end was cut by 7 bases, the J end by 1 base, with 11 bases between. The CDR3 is CSAGHGSYEQYF. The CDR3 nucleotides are TGCAGCGCTGGACATGGATCCTACGAGCAGTACTTC.

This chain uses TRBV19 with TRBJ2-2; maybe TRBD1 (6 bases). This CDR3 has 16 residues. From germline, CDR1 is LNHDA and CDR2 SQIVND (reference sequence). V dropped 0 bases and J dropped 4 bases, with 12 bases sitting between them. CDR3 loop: CASSIDSRGRTGELFF. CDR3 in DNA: TGTGCCAGTAGTATAGATAGCAGGGGACGCACCGGGGAGCTGTTTTTT.

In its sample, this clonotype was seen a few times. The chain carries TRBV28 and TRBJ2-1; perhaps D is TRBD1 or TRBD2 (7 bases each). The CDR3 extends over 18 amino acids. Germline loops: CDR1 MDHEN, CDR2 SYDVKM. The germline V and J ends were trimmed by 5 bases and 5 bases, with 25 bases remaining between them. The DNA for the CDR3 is TGTGCCAGCAGTCCGAGGTGGGGGAGGGGACAGACACACAATGAGCAGTTCTTC. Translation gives CASSPRWGRGQTHNEQFF.

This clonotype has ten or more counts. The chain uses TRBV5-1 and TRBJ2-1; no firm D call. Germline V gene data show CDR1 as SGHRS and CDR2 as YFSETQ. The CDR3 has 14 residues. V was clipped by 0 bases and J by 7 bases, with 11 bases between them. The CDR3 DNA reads TGCGCCAGCAGCTTGGCCGTTGCTGAGAATGAGCAGTTCTTC. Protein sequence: CASSLAVAENEQFF.

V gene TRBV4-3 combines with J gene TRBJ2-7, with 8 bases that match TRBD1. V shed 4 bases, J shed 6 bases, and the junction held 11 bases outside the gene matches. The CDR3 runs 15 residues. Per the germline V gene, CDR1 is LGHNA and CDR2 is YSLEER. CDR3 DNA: TGCGCCAGCAGCCCGGGGACAGGTCCTTTGCCCGAGCAGTACTTC. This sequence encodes CASSPGTGPLPEQYF.

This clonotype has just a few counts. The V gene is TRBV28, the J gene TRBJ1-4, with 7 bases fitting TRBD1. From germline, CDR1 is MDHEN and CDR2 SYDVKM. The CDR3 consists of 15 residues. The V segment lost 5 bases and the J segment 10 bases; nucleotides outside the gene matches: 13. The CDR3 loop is CASSLRGGLIGKLFF. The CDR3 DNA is TGTGCCAGCAGTCTCCGAGGGGGCCTTATAGGAAAACTGTTTTTT.

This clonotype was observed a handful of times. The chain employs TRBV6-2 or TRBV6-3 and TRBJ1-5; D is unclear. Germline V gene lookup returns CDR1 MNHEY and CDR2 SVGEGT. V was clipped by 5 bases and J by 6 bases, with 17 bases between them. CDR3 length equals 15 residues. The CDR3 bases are TGTGCCAGCAGTCGAATAGGGATTTCGACTCAGCCCCAGCATTTT. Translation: CASSRIGISTQPQHF.

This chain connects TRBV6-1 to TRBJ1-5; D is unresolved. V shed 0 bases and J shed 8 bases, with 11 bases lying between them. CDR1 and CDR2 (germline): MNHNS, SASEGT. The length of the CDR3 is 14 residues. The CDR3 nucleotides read TGTGCCAGCAGTGAAGCTAGGGCTAGCGAGCCCCAGCATTTT. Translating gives CASSEARASEPQHF.

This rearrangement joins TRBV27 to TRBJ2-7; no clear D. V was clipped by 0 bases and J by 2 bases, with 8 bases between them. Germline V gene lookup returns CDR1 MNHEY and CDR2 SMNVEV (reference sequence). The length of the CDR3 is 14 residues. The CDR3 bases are TGTGCCAGCAGTTTATCGTTAGACGCCTACGAGCAGTACTTC. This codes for CASSLSLDAYEQYF.

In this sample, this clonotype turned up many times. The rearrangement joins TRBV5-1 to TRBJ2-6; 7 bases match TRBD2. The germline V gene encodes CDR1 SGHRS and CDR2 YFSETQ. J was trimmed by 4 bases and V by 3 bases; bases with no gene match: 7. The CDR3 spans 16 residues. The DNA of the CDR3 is TGCGCCAGCAGCTGGACTAGGGCTTCCGGGGCCAACGTCCTGACTTTC. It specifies CASSWTRASGANVLTF.

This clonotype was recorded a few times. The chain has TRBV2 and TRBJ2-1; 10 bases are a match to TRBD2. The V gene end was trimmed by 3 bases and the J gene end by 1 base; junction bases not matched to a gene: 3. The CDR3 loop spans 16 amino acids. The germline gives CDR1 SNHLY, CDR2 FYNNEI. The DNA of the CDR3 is TGTGCCAGCAGTGAGAGGACTAGCGGATCCTACAATGAGCAGTTCTTC. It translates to CASSERTSGSYNEQFF.

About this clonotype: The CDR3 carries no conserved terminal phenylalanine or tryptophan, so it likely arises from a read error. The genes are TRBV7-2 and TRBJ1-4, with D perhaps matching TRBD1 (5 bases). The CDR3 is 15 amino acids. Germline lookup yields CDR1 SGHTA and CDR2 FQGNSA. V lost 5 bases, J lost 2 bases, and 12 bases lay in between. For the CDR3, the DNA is TGTGCCAGCAGCCCCGAAGCAGGGACTAATGAAAAACTGTTTTCT. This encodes CASSPEAGTNEKLFS.

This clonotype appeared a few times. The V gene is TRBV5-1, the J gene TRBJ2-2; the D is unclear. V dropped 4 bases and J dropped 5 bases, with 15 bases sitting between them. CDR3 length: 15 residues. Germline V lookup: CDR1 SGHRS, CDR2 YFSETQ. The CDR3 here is CASSLGTSHTGELFF. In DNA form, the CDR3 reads TGCGCCAGCAGCCTTGGTACAAGTCATACCGGGGAGCTGTTTTTT.